The rows below give T cell receptor beta chains drawn from one sample of a study of T cell responses to AZD1222 COVID-19 vaccine. Profiling relied on immunoSEQ multiplex PCR, and the TCRdb table lists in-frame clones only, not all of them. This table holds approximately 190,000 clones, around nine tenths found once. The input for sequencing was peripheral blood, taken 28 days after the second dose of the MenACWY control vaccine. The receptors were sampled from an adult who received the MenACWY meningococcal vaccine as a control. The CDR3 runs from the conserved cysteine through the conserved F or W. D genes are given only for firm matches. Clone size appears in some rows only: once, few, many, or a class for an expanded clone.

d_gene	abundance	v_gene	j_gene	CDR3nt	CDR3aa
.	.	TRBV7-2	TRBJ1-2	TGTGCCAGCAGCCGCGGGACTCCAGGGGTCTATGGCTACACCTTC	CASSRGTPGVYGYTF
TRBD2	.	TRBV6-1	TRBJ2-2	TGTGCCAGCAGTGTCAGACTAGCGACTCAGAACACCGGGGAGCTGTTTTTT	CASSVRLATQNTGELFF
.	.	TRBV19	TRBJ2-3	TGTGCCAGTAGCTTAACCGGGATCACAGATACGCAGTATTTT	CASSLTGITDTQYF
.	.	TRBV2	TRBJ2-7	TGTGCCAGCAGTGGGGCAGGGGACTACGAGCAGTACTTC	CASSGAGDYEQYF
TRBD2	.	TRBV4-1	TRBJ2-1	TGCGCCAGCAGCCCCTTAACTAGCGGGAGGTCTGAGCAGTTCTTC	CASSPLTSGRSEQFF
.	.	TRBV6-5	TRBJ1-2	TGTGCCAGCAGTACCACTACCCCGGGGGGCTACACCTTC	CASSTTTPGGYTF
.	.	TRBV29-1	TRBJ2-2	TGCAGCGTTGTAGGGACTTCCACCGGGGAGCTGTTTTTT	CSVVGTSTGELFF
.	.	TRBV7-2	TRBJ1-3	TGTGCCAGCAGCTTAGAGCTGGAACAGGCCATCTCTGGAAACACCATATATTTT	CASSLELEQAISGNTIYF
.	.	TRBV6-1	TRBJ1-5	TGTGCCAGCAGTTCCACGGACCCAAGGAATCAGCCCCAGCATTTT	CASSSTDPRNQPQHF
.	.	TRBV23-1	TRBJ1-2	TGCGCCAGCAGTCCCCCGGGCACCCACACCAACTATGGCTACACCTTC	CASSPPGTHTNYGYTF
TRBD1	.	TRBV19	TRBJ1-5	TGTGCCAGTAGTACGTCGGGGACAGGGGGTGACCAGCCCCAGCATTTT	CASSTSGTGGDQPQHF
TRBD1	.	TRBV4-3	TRBJ1-6	TGCGCCAGCAGCCAAGACGACAGGGTGGGCTCACCCCTCCACTTT	CASSQDDRVGSPLHF
.	.	TRBV6-5	TRBJ2-5	TGTGCCAGCAGTAGGAGAAGCGGCCAAGAGACCCAGTACTTC	CASSRRSGQETQYF
.	.	TRBV2	TRBJ2-7	TGTGCCAGCAAGAGAGAGGGGGTCTACGAGCAGTACTTC	CASKREGVYEQYF
.	.	TRBV7-3	TRBJ2-2	TGTGCCAGCAGCTCACACCCCGGACAGATCGGGGAGCTGTTTTTT	CASSSHPGQIGELFF
.	.	TRBV5-1	TRBJ1-1	TGCGCCAGCAGCCCGTGGGTTTCCATGAACACTGAAGCTTTCTTT	CASSPWVSMNTEAFF
.	.	TRBV5-1	TRBJ2-7	TGCGCCAGCAGCTTGGCCGGCGGCAGGACCTACGAGCAGTACTTC	CASSLAGGRTYEQYF
.	once	TRBV25-1	TRBJ1-4	TGTGCCAGCAGTGATTTTAGACAGCTTAATGAAAAACTGTTTTTT	CASSDFRQLNEKLFF
.	.	TRBV3-1/TRBV3-2	TRBJ2-7	TGTGCCAGCAGCCGAAGGTACGAGCAGTACTTC	CASSRRYEQYF
TRBD1	.	TRBV14	TRBJ1-2	TGTGCCAGCAGACCCGGGACAGGGGTCGGCTACACCTTC	CASRPGTGVGYTF
.	.	TRBV19	TRBJ1-2	TGTGCCAGTAACTCCCCCGGGATCTACTATGGCTACACCTTC	CASNSPGIYYGYTF
TRBD2	.	TRBV5-1	TRBJ2-1	TGCGCCAGCAGCCCAAAACTAGCGGGCTCCTACAATGAGCAGTTCTTC	CASSPKLAGSYNEQFF
.	.	TRBV4-2	TRBJ1-2	TGTGCCAGCAGCCAAGATCAGGGGATAAACTATGGCTACACCTTC	CASSQDQGINYGYTF
.	.	TRBV6-5	TRBJ1-2	TGTGCCAGCAGTCTGACGGGCTATGGCTACACCTTC	CASSLTGYGYTF
.	.	TRBV19	TRBJ1-1	TGTGCCAGTAGTACCCGGTCGGGGAACACTGAAGCTTTCTTT	CASSTRSGNTEAFF
.	.	TRBV3-1/TRBV3-2	TRBJ2-1	TGTGCCAGCAGCCAAGATACAAAGTTTTGGACAGACTTATACAATGAGCAGTTCTTC	CASSQDTKFWTDLYNEQFF
.	.	TRBV28	TRBJ2-7	TGTGCCAGCCTCGGGAGTAGCTACGAGCAGTACTTC	CASLGSSYEQYF
.	.	TRBV4-3	TRBJ1-1	TGCGCCAGCAGCCAAGAGGTTTATGGAGGGATGGGCACTGAAGCTTTCTTT	CASSQEVYGGMGTEAFF
TRBD2	.	TRBV14	TRBJ2-1	TGTGCCAGCAGCCAAGATTTAGCGGGAAAAGGTAACAATGAGCAGTTCTTC	CASSQDLAGKGNNEQFF
.	.	TRBV11-2	TRBJ2-3	TGTGCCAGCAGCTTAAGTAGGGGAGATACGCAGTATTTT	CASSLSRGDTQYF
.	.	TRBV5-3	TRBJ1-6	TGTGCCAGAAGCTTCGGGACGGTAGGGCCCCTCCACTTT	CARSFGTVGPLHF
TRBD2	.	TRBV29-1	TRBJ2-7	TGCAGCGTTGGTGTGGGAGGGTCCTACGAGCAGTACTTC	CSVGVGGSYEQYF
TRBD2	.	TRBV7-3	TRBJ2-2	TGTGCCAGCAGCTTAGGTCCAGCGGGAGCGACCGGGGAGCTGTTTTTT	CASSLGPAGATGELFF
TRBD1	.	TRBV9	TRBJ2-7	TGTGCCAGCGGGACAGGGGTCGACGAGCAGTACTTC	CASGTGVDEQYF
TRBD1	.	TRBV5-6	TRBJ2-1	TGTGCCAGCAGCCCCGGGTACAGGGGTCGGAATGAGCAGTTCTTC	CASSPGYRGRNEQFF
.	.	TRBV18	TRBJ2-1	TGTGCCAGCTCACCACCTCGACTGAGCTCCTACAATGAGCAGTTCTTC	CASSPPRLSSYNEQFF
.	once	TRBV7-3	TRBJ2-2	TGTGCCAGCAGCTCCGGAGCGGTTAACGGGGAGCTGTTTTTT	CASSSGAVNGELFF
TRBD2	.	TRBV18	TRBJ2-2	TGTGCCAGCTCACGAACTAGCGGGAGTAGTACCGGGGAGCTGTTTTTT	CASSRTSGSSTGELFF
.	.	TRBV7-3	TRBJ1-1	TGTGCCAGCAGCTTAAACCCCGGAGGGGCTGAAGCTTTCTTT	CASSLNPGGAEAFF
.	.	TRBV28	TRBJ1-4	TGTGCCAGCAGTTTTGGGTCCCCCGGGACCCTTAATGAAAAACTGTTTTTT	CASSFGSPGTLNEKLFF
TRBD2	.	TRBV6-2/TRBV6-3	TRBJ2-1	TGTGCCAGCAGTTACTCCGGGACTAGCGGGAGTACTGAGCAGTTCTTC	CASSYSGTSGSTEQFF
.	.	TRBV5-5	TRBJ1-4	TGTGCCAGCAGCCTTCAGGGCGCAACTAATGAAAAACTGTTTTTT	CASSLQGATNEKLFF
.	once	TRBV19	TRBJ1-1	TGTGCCAGTAGCCCCTTCGGGGGGGGGACTGAAGCTTTCTTT	CASSPFGGGTEAFF
.	.	TRBV5-1	TRBJ2-2	TGCGCCAGCAGCTTGCGTTCGGAGATCCCCACCGGGGAGCTGTTTTTT	CASSLRSEIPTGELFF
TRBD1	.	TRBV10-3	TRBJ2-7	TGTGCCATCAGAGAACCGGGACAGGGGCTTTACGAGCAGTACTTC	CAIREPGQGLYEQYF
.	.	TRBV5-8	TRBJ2-5	TGTGCCAGCAGCTTGATCGGGTCAGCCCGGGGTAGGGCCCAGTACTTC	CASSLIGSARGRAQYF
.	.	TRBV11-2	TRBJ2-5	TGTGCCAGCAGCTTAGCGGGAGAGACCCAGTACTTC	CASSLAGETQYF
.	.	TRBV6-2/TRBV6-3	TRBJ2-1	TGTGCCAGCAGCCCGCGGGGAGTAGCGGTTTACAATGAGCAGTTCTTC	CASSPRGVAVYNEQFF